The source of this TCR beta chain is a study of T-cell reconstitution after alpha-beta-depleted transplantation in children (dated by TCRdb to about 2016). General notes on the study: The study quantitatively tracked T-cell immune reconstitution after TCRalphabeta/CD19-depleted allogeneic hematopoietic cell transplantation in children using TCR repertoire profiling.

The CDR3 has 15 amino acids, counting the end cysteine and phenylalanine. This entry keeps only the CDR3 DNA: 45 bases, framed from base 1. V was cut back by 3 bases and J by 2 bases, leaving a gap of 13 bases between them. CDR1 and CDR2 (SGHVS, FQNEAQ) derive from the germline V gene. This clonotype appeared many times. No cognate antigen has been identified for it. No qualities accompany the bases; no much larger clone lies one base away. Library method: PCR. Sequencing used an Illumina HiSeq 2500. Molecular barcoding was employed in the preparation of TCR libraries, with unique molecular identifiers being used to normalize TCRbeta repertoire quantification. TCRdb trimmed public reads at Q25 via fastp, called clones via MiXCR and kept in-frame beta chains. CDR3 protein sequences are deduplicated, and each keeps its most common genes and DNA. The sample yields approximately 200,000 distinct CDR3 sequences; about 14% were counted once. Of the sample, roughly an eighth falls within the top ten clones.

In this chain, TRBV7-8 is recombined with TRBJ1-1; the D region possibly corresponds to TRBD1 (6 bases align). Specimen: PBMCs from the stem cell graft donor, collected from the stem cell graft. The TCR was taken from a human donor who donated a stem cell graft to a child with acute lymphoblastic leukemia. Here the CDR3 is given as CASSLRQGQNTEAFF. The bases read TGTGCCAGCAGCTTGAGGCAGGGGCAAAACACTGAAGCTTTCTTT.